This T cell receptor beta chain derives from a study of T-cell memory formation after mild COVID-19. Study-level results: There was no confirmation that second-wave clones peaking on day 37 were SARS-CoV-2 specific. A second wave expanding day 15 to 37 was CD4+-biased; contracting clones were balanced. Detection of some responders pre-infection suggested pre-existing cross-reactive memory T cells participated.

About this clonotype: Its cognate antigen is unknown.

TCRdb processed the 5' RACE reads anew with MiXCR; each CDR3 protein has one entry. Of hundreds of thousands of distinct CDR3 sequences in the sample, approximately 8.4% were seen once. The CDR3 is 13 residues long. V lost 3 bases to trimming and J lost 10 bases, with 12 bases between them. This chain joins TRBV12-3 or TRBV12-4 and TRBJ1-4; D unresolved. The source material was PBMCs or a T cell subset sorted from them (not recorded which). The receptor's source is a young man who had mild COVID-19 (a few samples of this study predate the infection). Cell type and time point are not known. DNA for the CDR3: TGTGCCAGCAGTTTGGAGGTTGGGCGAAAACTGTTTTTT. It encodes CASSLEVGRKLFF.